This T cell receptor (beta chain) is from a study of T cells after yellow fever vaccination. Turning to the study itself: SMART-Seq v4 Ultra Low Input prepared libraries from low-cell fractions.

TCRdb itself ran the 5' RACE reads through MiXCR, one entry per CDR3 protein. The profile shows under 500,000 distinct CDR3 sequences, 15% to 20% of them singletons. The CDR3 is made up of 13 amino acids. The germline gives CDR1 SQVTM, CDR2 ANQGSEA. The germline V and J ends were trimmed by 5 bases and 1 base, with 9 bases remaining between them. Sequencing used PBMCs, obtained before the yellow fever booster vaccination. This clonotype originated in a man aged 18 to 29 who received the YFV17D yellow fever vaccine. The chain recombines TRBV29-1 with TRBJ1-5; weak D call: TRBD1 (5 bases). CDR3 amino acids: CSVQQVSNQPQHF. Here the CDR3 DNA reads TGCAGCGTTCAACAGGTCAGCAATCAGCCCCAGCATTTT.